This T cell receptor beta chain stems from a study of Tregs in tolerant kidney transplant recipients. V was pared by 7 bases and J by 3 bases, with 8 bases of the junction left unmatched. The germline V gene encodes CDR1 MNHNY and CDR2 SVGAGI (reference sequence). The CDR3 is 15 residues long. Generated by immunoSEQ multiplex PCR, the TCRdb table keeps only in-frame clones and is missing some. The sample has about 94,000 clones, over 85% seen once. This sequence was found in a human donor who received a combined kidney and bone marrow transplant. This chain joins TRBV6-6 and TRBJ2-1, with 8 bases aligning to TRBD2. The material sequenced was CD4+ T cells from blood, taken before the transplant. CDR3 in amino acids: CASNPGTSGYNEQFF. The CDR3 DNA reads TGTGCCAGCAACCCAGGCACTAGCGGCTACAATGAGCAGTTCTTC.